These 16 T cell receptor beta chains share one sample of origin, sequenced in a study of T cell responses to AZD1222 COVID-19 vaccine. Here immunoSEQ multiplex PCR was the method, and the copy in TCRdb shows in-frame clones only, minus some. This table has about 120,000 clones, around 91% appearing once. The material sequenced was peripheral blood, taken on day 0 of MenACWY control vaccination. The receptors stem from an adult in good health.

This clone was found once. The chain carries TRBV6-6 and TRBJ2-3; D unclear. Germline lookup yields CDR1 MNHNY and CDR2 SVGAGI (reference sequence). Trimming took off 5 bases at V and 2 bases at J, with 11 bases between the two ends. This CDR3 spans 14 amino acids. CDR3 sequence (DNA): TGTGCCAGCAGTCGCGGTACCCTCACAGATACGCAGTATTTT. The encoded protein is CASSRGTLTDTQYF.

The V gene is TRBV5-1, the J gene TRBJ2-7; D gene unclear. CDR3 length: 16 amino acids. With 1 base removed from V and 3 bases from J, the gap between germline ends came to 17 bases. From germline, CDR1 is SGHRS and CDR2 YFSETQ. CDR3 coding DNA: TGCGCCAGCAGCTTGTCTGTGGGTCTGGCGGTCTACGAGCAGTACTTC. Its translation: CASSLSVGLAVYEQYF.

The V call is TRBV9, the J call TRBJ2-1; 7 bases line up with TRBD1. This CDR3 spans 15 amino acids. Trimming cost V 1 base and J 2 bases; bases outside gene matches: 3. Germline CDR1 SGDLS, CDR2 YYNGEE. The CDR3 protein is CASSVSGTAYNEQFF. The DNA for the CDR3 is TGTGCCAGCAGCGTATCGGGGACAGCCTACAATGAGCAGTTCTTC.

The chain joins TRBV7-2 to TRBJ2-2; weak D call: TRBD1 (6 bases). CDR1 is SGHTA and CDR2 is FQGNSA in the germline V gene. CDR3 length: 13 residues. Trimming took 2 bases from V and 5 from J, leaving 6 bases between them. The CDR3 here is CASSLQGTGELFF. CDR3 bases: TGTGCCAGCAGCTTACAGGGGACCGGGGAGCTGTTTTTT. Combining the CDR3 with reference TRBV7-2 and TRBJ2-2 gives the whole variable domain GAGVSQSPSNKVTEKGKDVELRCDPISGHTALYWYRQSLGQGLEFLIYFQGNSAPDKSGLPSDRFSAERTGGSVSTLTIQRTQQEDSAVYLCASSLQGTGELFFGEGSRLTVL.

The J gene is TRBJ1-5, the V gene TRBV6-4; weak D call: TRBD1 (5 bases). This CDR3 has 15 residues. Per the germline V gene, CDR1 is MRHNA and CDR2 is SNTAGT. The ends were cut back, 5 bases at V and 6 bases at J, with 17 bases in the middle. CDR3 residues: CASSLRGRESQPQHF. As DNA, the CDR3 is TGTGCCAGCAGTCTGAGGGGCAGGGAGTCTCAGCCCCAGCATTTT.

The V and J genes are TRBV24-1 and TRBJ2-1; 12 nucleotides line up with TRBD1. Germline V gene sequence: CDR1 KGHDR, CDR2 SFDVKD. Germline trimming cut 4 bases from V and 10 bases from J; bases unmatched to any gene: 10. The CDR3 has 16 amino acids. Written as DNA, the CDR3 is TGTGCCACCAGTGAGACCGGGACAGGGGGCCTGGGGGAGCAGTTCTTC. This translates into CATSETGTGGLGEQFF.

Turning to this clone: One end of the junction does not line up with germline, which may come from a read error. The sample holds other DNA sequences that translate to the same CDR3. CDR3 DNA sequence: TGTGCCAGCAGCCGGGACTCCCGTCCTCAAGGGACCCAATACTTC. Translation gives CASSRDSRPQGTQYF. The chain employs TRBV6-5 and TRBJ2-5; TRBD2 is a possible D gene (6 bases). CDR3 length: 15 residues. The V gene's germline CDR1 is MNHEY and CDR2 SVGAGI.

The rearrangement joins TRBV19 to TRBJ1-2; D perhaps matches TRBD1 (5 bases). The germline V gene has CDR1 LNHDA and CDR2 SQIVND (reference sequence). The V and J ends lost 7 bases and 5 bases respectively, with 20 bases between them. The CDR3 contains 15 residues. The CDR3 loop reads CASTVRGASRYGYTF. The CDR3, as DNA: TGTGCCAGTACTGTGAGGGGAGCCAGCCGGTATGGCTACACCTTC. The full variable domain, rest sourced from reference TRBV19 and TRBJ1-2, is DGGITQSPKYLFRKEGQNVTLSCEQNLNHDAMYWYRQDPGQGLRLIYYSQIVNDFQKGDIAEGYSVSREKKESFPLTVTSAQKNPTAFYLCASTVRGASRYGYTFGSGTRLTVV.

DNA for the CDR3: TGTGCCACCAACCAGCGGGGGGGTGAAAAACTGTTTTTT. The encoded protein is CATNQRGGEKLFF. This chain links TRBV15 with TRBJ1-4; a possible D gene is TRBD1 (5 bases). Trimming removed 7 bases at V and 7 bases at J, with 13 bases between. Germline V gives CDR1 LNHNV, CDR2 YYDKDF (reference sequence). The CDR3 sequence is 13 residues long.

J is TRBJ2-5 and V is TRBV4-1, with a tentative D call TRBD1 (5 bases). Trimming shortened V by 0 bases and J by 5 bases, and 13 bases separated the two germline ends. The CDR3 runs to 15 residues. The germline CDR1 and CDR2 sequences are MGHRA and YSYEKL. The CDR3 coding sequence is TGCGCCAGCAGCCAAGATGGCAGGGCTTGGGAGACCCAGTACTTC. Translated: CASSQDGRAWETQYF.

Comment on this clone: The junction does not match germline at one end; this may be a read error. V is TRBV2 and J is TRBJ2-2, with 13 bases matching TRBD2. This CDR3 has 18 residues. CDR1 SNHLY and CDR2 FYNNEI come from the germline V gene. The CDR3 region has the DNA TGTGCCAGCAGCCCCTGGGGACTAGCGGGATCGAAGACCGGGGAGCTGTTTTTT. It specifies CASSPWGLAGSKTGELFF. The whole variable domain, remainder taken from reference TRBV2 and TRBJ2-2, is EPEVTQTPSHQVTQMGQEVILRCVPISNHLYFYWYRQILGQKVEFLVSFYNNEISEKSEIFDDQFSVERPDGSNFTLKIRSTKLEDSAMYFCASSPWGLAGSKTGELFFGEGSRLTVL.

The chain joins TRBV28 to TRBJ2-3; no definite D call. Germline lookup yields CDR1 MDHEN and CDR2 SYDVKM. The CDR3 contains 19 residues. Trimming shortened V by 3 bases and J by 3 bases, and 25 bases separated the two germline ends. This chain's CDR3 is CASSFLGNHYRRVTDTQYF. In nucleotides, the CDR3 is TGTGCCAGCAGTTTTTTAGGAAACCACTATCGCAGAGTTACAGATACGCAGTATTTT. Looking up the rest from reference TRBV28 and TRBJ2-3 gives the full variable domain: DVKVTQSSRYLVKRTGEKVFLECVQDMDHENMFWYRQDPGLGLRLIYFSYDVKMKEKGDIPEGYSVSREKKERFSLILESASTNQTSMYLCASSFLGNHYRRVTDTQYFGPGTRLTVL.

V is TRBV14 and J is TRBJ2-2; the match to TRBD1 covers 8 bases. The CDR3 runs 14 residues. V shed 6 bases and J 5 bases; nucleotides not matched to a gene: 5. Germline V CDR1 and CDR2: SGHDN, FVKESK. CDR3 amino acids: CASSRDRYTGELFF. CDR3 coding DNA: TGTGCCAGCAGTCGGGACAGGTATACCGGGGAGCTGTTTTTT. The whole variable domain, remainder taken from reference TRBV14 and TRBJ2-2, is EAGVTQFPSHSVIEKGQTVTLRCDPISGHDNLYWYRRVMGKEIKFLLHFVKESKQDESGMPNNRFLAERTGGTYSTLKVQPAELEDSGVYFCASSRDRYTGELFFGEGSRLTVL.

The chain has TRBV3-1 (or the pseudogene TRBV3-2) and TRBJ2-1; D ambiguous. The V gene's germline CDR1 is LGHDT and CDR2 YNNKEL (reference sequence). Trimming stripped 1 base from V and 9 bases from J, with 4 bases between. This CDR3 comprises 11 residues. For the CDR3, the DNA is TGTGCCAGCAGCCAAGGCCCTGAGCAGTTCTTC. Its translation: CASSQGPEQFF.

The chain is built from TRBV5-4 and TRBJ2-7; 7 bases agree with TRBD1. This CDR3 is 15 amino acids long. V shed 0 bases, J shed 3 bases, and the junction held 6 bases outside the gene matches. CDR1 and CDR2 (germline): SGHNT, YYREEE (reference sequence). DNA of the CDR3: TGTGCCAGCAGCTTGGGGGGGACAGACGACTACGAGCAGTACTTC. Encoded protein: CASSLGGTDDYEQYF.

The genes are TRBV28 and TRBJ2-7, with TRBD2 matching over 8 bases. CDR3 size: 15 residues. J lost 0 bases, V lost 3 bases, and 4 bases had no gene match. In germline, CDR1 is MDHEN, CDR2 SYDVKM. CDR3 coding DNA: TGTGCCAGCAGTTTCTCGAGCGGGAGCTCCTACGAGCAGTACGTC. Protein sequence: CASSFSSGSSYEQYV.